The 13 T cell receptor beta chains presented below share a single source sample, sequenced in a study of beta chain features in type 1 diabetes. Broader study findings: In all four CD4+ subsets, TCRB CDR3 length was significantly, moderately reduced in type 1 diabetes.

All of the isolated RNA was reverse transcribed, so expressed TCRB transcripts were sequenced. The assay was immunoSEQ multiplex PCR, and TCRdb's table has in-frame clones only and misses some. Among about 270,000 clones listed, approximately 14% were seen once. The antigens these receptors bind are not known. Sequencing was carried out using naive CD4+ T cells from blood. The source is a man aged 25 to 45 with type 1 diabetes.

The table lists this clone with a few counts. The chain employs TRBV27 and TRBJ1-2; no clear D. There are 15 residues in the CDR3. CDR1 is MNHEY and CDR2 is SMNVEV in the germline V gene (reference sequence). Trimming removed 5 bases at V and 0 bases at J, with 13 bases between. CDR3 sequence: CASSPLVASNYGYTF. The CDR3 DNA reads as TGTGCCAGCAGTCCCCTCGTGGCCTCTAACTATGGCTACACCTTC.

The V gene is TRBV5-4, the J gene TRBJ1-1, with D possibly being TRBD1 (5 bases). Germline CDR1 reads SGHNT; CDR2 reads YYREEE (reference sequence). The CDR3 covers 14 residues. V lost 0 bases and J 8 bases, leaving 14 bases between the germline ends. CDR3 sequence: CASSLGRDRFEAFF. CDR3 nucleotide sequence: TGTGCCAGCAGCTTGGGCCGAGACAGATTCGAAGCTTTCTTT.

This clone appeared a few times. V and J are TRBV2 and TRBJ2-7; a weak D match, TRBD2 (5 bases). The V end was cut by 3 bases, the J end by 6 bases, with 12 bases between. The CDR3 sequence is 13 residues long. The germline CDR1 and CDR2 sequences are SNHLY and FYNNEI. CDR3 in DNA: TGTGCCAGCAGTGAGGTTGGAGGAGGCGAGCAGTACTTC. It translates to CASSEVGGGEQYF.

V is TRBV9 and J is TRBJ2-2; D remains unclear. CDR1 is SGDLS and CDR2 is YYNGEE in the germline V gene. The germline V and J ends were trimmed by 0 bases and 6 bases, with 6 bases remaining between them. This CDR3 region has 13 residues. CDR3 DNA sequence: TGTGCCAGCAGCGTAGGTGAGGCCGGGGAGCTGTTTTTT. The encoded protein is CASSVGEAGELFF.

The rearrangement uses TRBV28 and TRBJ2-7; the D gene is possibly TRBD2 (5 bases). Germline V gene sequence: CDR1 MDHEN, CDR2 SYDVKM. CDR3 length equals 10 residues. The CDR3 nucleotides read TGTGCGACGGGGTCCTACGAGCAGTACTTC. Its translation: CATGSYEQYF.

This clone was recorded a few times. The chain is built from TRBV4-1 and TRBJ2-6; perhaps TRBD2 as D (5 bases). The CDR3 spans 16 residues. From germline, CDR1 is MGHRA and CDR2 YSYEKL. V was clipped by 3 bases and J by 0 bases, with 9 bases between them. For the CDR3, the DNA is TGCGCCAGCAGCCATGACTACAGCTCTGGGGCCAACGTCCTGACTTTC. As protein: CASSHDYSSGANVLTF.

The chain is built from TRBV7-9 and TRBJ2-1, with 9 bases fitting TRBD2. The CDR3 is 17 amino acids. Losses at the gene ends were 6 bases for V and 6 bases for J; bases not matched to a gene: 15. Germline assignment: CDR1 SEHNR and CDR2 FQNEAQ (reference sequence). CDR3 protein: CASSLGGTAGGPNEQFF. For the CDR3, the DNA is TGTGCCAGCAGTCTAGGCGGGACAGCGGGAGGACCCAATGAGCAGTTCTTC.

V usage is TRBV7-6 and J usage is TRBJ2-1; TRBD2 aligns across 11 bases. The CDR3 length is 16 residues. Germline CDR1 and CDR2: SGHVS and FNYEAQ. The trim removed 5 bases at V and 6 bases at J, leaving 9 bases unmatched. The CDR3 region has the DNA TGTGCCAGCAGCCATCCTAGCGGGAGGAGGGCCAATGAGCAGTTCTTC. It encodes CASSHPSGRRANEQFF.

CDR3 sequence: CASSSDGRASSYNEQFF. The CDR3 DNA sequence: TGTGCCAGCAGCTCCGACGGGCGGGCGAGCTCCTACAATGAGCAGTTCTTC. The chain employs TRBV2 and TRBJ2-1; a possible D gene is TRBD2 (5 bases). In germline, CDR1 is SNHLY, CDR2 FYNNEI. The CDR3 runs 17 residues. Trimming took off 6 bases at V and 0 bases at J, with 18 bases between the two ends.

V is TRBV28 and J is TRBJ2-7; TRBD1 is a possible D gene (6 bases). V was clipped by 3 bases and J by 0 bases, with 15 bases between them. Germline assignment: CDR1 MDHEN and CDR2 SYDVKM. The CDR3 totals 16 residues. The CDR3 loop reads CASSLDLDRPSYEQYF. As DNA, the CDR3 is TGTGCCAGCAGTTTGGACCTTGACAGGCCCTCCTACGAGCAGTACTTC. The full variable domain, in which reference TRBV28 and TRBJ2-7 provide the parts outside the CDR3, is DVKVTQSSRYLVKRTGEKVFLECVQDMDHENMFWYRQDPGLGLRLIYFSYDVKMKEKGDIPEGYSVSREKKERFSLILESASTNQTSMYLCASSLDLDRPSYEQYFGPGTRLTVT.

V is TRBV6-4 and J is TRBJ1-1; maybe TRBD1 (6 bases). The CDR3 extends over 14 amino acids. Germline V gives CDR1 MRHNA, CDR2 SNTAGT. The V and J ends lost 6 bases and 4 bases respectively, with 15 bases between them. The CDR3 coding sequence is TGTGCCAGCAGGGAAACAGGGTTCGGCACTGAAGCTTTCTTT. As protein: CASRETGFGTEAFF.

The CDR3 protein is CASSIAGGFTGELFF. The CDR3 nucleotides are TGTGCCAGCAGTATAGCGGGAGGCTTCACCGGGGAGCTGTTTTTT. The gene calls are TRBV6-5 and TRBJ2-2; 10 bases line up with TRBD2. The V gene end was trimmed by 5 bases and the J gene end by 4 bases; junction bases not matched to a gene: 4. The CDR3 consists of 15 residues. Germline CDR1 and CDR2: MNHEY and SVGAGI.

The chain couples TRBV4-3 to TRBJ2-5; 11 bases fit TRBD2. Trimming took 5 bases from V and 2 from J; bases not matched to a gene: 4. This CDR3 has 15 amino acids. Germline V gene lookup returns CDR1 LGHNA and CDR2 YSLEER. The CDR3 DNA follows: TGCGCCAGCAGCATCCGACTAGCGGGGCAAGAGACCCAGTACTTC. It is translated as CASSIRLAGQETQYF.